The clone carrying this T cell receptor beta chain appeared many times. No antigen is known for it. These data belong to a study of human T cells and chemical hapten exposure. Whole-study context: DPC 0.01% went on the upper back by patch test, with reading at 6 days. Study-wide points: Versus controls, expanded TCRs had significantly more large CDR3 similarity clusters.

Indicated time point: patch test 2, 6 weeks after DPC sensitization. Treatment given: therapeutic diphenylcyclopropenone sensitization with weekly scalp DPC. Whole blood that had not been fractionated was the source of extracted total RNA. TCRdb reprocessed the RACE reads with MiXCR, giving one entry per CDR3 protein. Among 95,000 or so distinct CDR3 sequences listed, approximately 10% were seen once. This clonotype was obtained from a middle-aged woman with alopecia areata. Some clones in this sample may be carry-over from other donors' samples. Sample: whole blood, taken in connection with sensitization to the hapten diphenylcyclopropenone (DPC).

In DNA form, the CDR3 reads TGTGCCAGCAGCCCAATCCAGAGCTCCTACAATGAGCAGTTCTTC. Translated, it gives CASSPIQSSYNEQFF. This chain links TRBV6-5 with TRBJ2-1, with D uncertain. CDR1 and CDR2 (germline): MNHEY, SVGAGI. The CDR3 totals 15 residues. The V end lost 6 bases, the J end lost 0 bases, and 12 bases lay between the germline ends.